The sequence of this T cell receptor (beta chain) was determined in a study of blood T cell repertoires in COVID-19 (dated by TCRdb to the early 2020s). About the full investigation: The collaborator samples originated in the United States, Italy and Spain and spanned the acute and convalescent phases of COVID-19. The material from the prospective study consisted of cDNA or gDNA derived from T cells, B-cell-depleted T cells, or PBMCs. The repertoires were released in a freely available public database intended as a resource for research on the immune response to SARS-CoV-2. Where available, HLA class I and class II types were obtained from metadata supplied by the sample provider rather than from assay-based typing. Deeply sampled blood TCRbeta repertoires from subjects exposed to, actively infected with, or recovered from COVID-19 were included in the dataset. Nearly every sample came with metadata listing a de-identified subject ID, COVID-19 status, age in years and sex. The samples were drawn from the first 160 participants of the ongoing ImmuneRACE study and from over a thousand subjects provided by 6 global collaborators.

Inclusive of the bounding cysteine and phenylalanine, the CDR3 is 16 residues long. The sequence is cut down to CDR3 DNA, 48 bases in frame from base 1. The V and J ends are trimmed by 3 bases and 0 bases, leaving 9 bases between them. The germline V gene provides CDR1 MDHEN and CDR2 SYDVKM. What the work shows at the level of the full study, not this receptor alone: How much clinical and demographic metadata was included differed by source and by participant, and the metadata was provided uncurated.

TCRbeta CDR3 regions were amplified from genomic DNA using the immunoSEQ Assay, a bias-controlled multiplex PCR. In the authors' own workflow: Nucleated cell counts per sample were estimated from amplification of reference gene primers within the assay. To quantify the absolute abundance of each unique TCRbeta CDR3 rearrangement, sequence reads were collapsed and filtered. Productive Simpson clonality was computed per sample as the square root of Simpson's diversity index over productive rearrangements. The table was pulled from immuneACCESS by TCRdb, which kept in-frame rearrangements only. Such tables lose some clones; where checked, under half of the loss comes from unresolved V genes, and the rest has no known cause. That table gives V, J and clone size, and the DNA gave D and trimming. In this sample the table shows about 94,000 clones, approximately 84% of which occur a single time. Roughly 6.2% of the sample goes to the ten largest clones.

Whole blood was collected in K2EDTA tubes by collaborating institutions according to the institutions' own protocols. For TCRbeta analysis, collaborators shipped samples as frozen whole blood, isolated PBMCs, or DNA extracted from either of those sample types. This clone has just one count. It has no known antigen specificity. Nothing much larger sits one base from this clone, and base qualities are not available. Rearrangement joined TRBV28 to TRBJ1-6; TRBD1 is a weak D gene call, 5 bases matching. Sequenced sample: peripheral blood. The sequence derives from a man in his 60s with acute or convalescent COVID-19. The sequence in DNA is TGTGCCAGCAGTTTTGGGGGGAGCTCCTATAATTCACCCCTCCACTTT. It codes for CASSFGGSSYNSPLHF.